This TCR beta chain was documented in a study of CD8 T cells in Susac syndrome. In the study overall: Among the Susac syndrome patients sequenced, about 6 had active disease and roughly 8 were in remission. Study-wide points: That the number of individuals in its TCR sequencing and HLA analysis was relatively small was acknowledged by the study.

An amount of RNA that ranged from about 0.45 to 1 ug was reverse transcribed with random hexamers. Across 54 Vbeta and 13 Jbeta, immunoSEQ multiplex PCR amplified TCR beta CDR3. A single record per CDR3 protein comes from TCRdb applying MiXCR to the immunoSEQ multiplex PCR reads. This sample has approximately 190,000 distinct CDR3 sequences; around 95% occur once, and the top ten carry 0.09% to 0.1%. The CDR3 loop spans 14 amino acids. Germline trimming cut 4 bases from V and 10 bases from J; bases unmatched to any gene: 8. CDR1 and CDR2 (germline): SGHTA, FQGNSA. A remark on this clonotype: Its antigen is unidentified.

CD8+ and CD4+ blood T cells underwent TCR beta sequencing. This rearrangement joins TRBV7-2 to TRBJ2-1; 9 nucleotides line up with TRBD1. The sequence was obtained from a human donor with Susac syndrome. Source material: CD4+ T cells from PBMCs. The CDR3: CASSSGTGRVEQFF. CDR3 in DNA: TGTGCCAGCAGCTCCGGGACAGGGAGGGTAGAGCAGTTCTTC.